This T cell receptor (beta chain) came from a study of OX40 agonist ivuxolimab in advanced cancers. Whole-study findings and limits: There was clonal expansion of CD4+ and CD8+ blood T cells by week 6 at 0.1 to 3.0 mg/kg. Antigen specificity remained undetermined for the expanded peripheral T cells.

CDR3 length: 14 residues. V was clipped by 0 bases and J by 8 bases, with 13 bases between them. The germline gives CDR1 MNHNY, CDR2 SVGAGI (reference sequence). TCRdb's copy holds only in-frame clones and misses some; the assay was immunoSEQ multiplex PCR. The table shows tens of thousands of clones, with over 65% occurring only once. As concerns this clone: The antigen is undetermined.

V gene TRBV6-6 combines with J gene TRBJ1-2; D gene unclear. Source: CD4+ or CD8+ T cells sorted from blood, taken in a trial of the OX40 agonist ivuxolimab. The clonotype originates from an adult with an advanced solid tumor such as melanoma, head and neck, liver or kidney cancer. CDR3 amino acids: CASSYSFDLRGYTF. The CDR3 nucleotides read TGTGCCAGCAGTTACTCGTTCGATTTGAGGGGCTACACCTTC.